One and the same sample provided the 10 T cell receptor beta chains below, sequenced in a study of regulatory T cells in long-lasting Graves disease. Investigators prepared the TCR beta libraries by applying iRepertoire HTBI primers and Arm-PCR of CDR3 regions. TCRdb reprocessed the multiplex PCR reads with MiXCR, giving one entry per CDR3 protein. Of 450,000 to 600,000 distinct CDR3 sequences in the sample, less than 15% were seen once. Time point in this sample: newly diagnosed GD, antithyroid drugs for less than 3 months. PBMCs provided the RNA from which the TCR library was made. These data were also filed under a second study, of T cells in Graves' hyperthyroidism and ophthalmopathy.

The material was peripheral blood mononuclear cells (PBMCs), obtained at new diagnosis, from a patient treated with antithyroid drugs. Source of these receptors: a man between 25 and 39 years old with Graves disease.

Many counts were recorded for this clonotype. The chain links TRBV5-5 to TRBJ1-5; no clear D gene. The length of the CDR3 is 16 residues. Germline CDR1 is SGHKS and CDR2 is YYEKEE (reference sequence). V lost 3 bases and J lost 6, with 19 bases in between. The CDR3 reads CASSSSVETYGQPQHF. CDR3 DNA: TGTGCCAGCAGCTCGAGCGTCGAGACCTACGGTCAGCCCCAGCATTTT.

This clonotype was seen at least ten times. This chain uses TRBV20-1 with TRBJ1-2; TRBD1 might be the D (6 bases). Germline V lookup: CDR1 DFQATT, CDR2 SNEGSKA (reference sequence). The CDR3 is 11 amino acids. V lost 3 bases and J 8 bases, leaving 10 bases between the germline ends. The DNA for the CDR3 is TGCAGTGCTAGTAGGGGGAGAGGCTACACCTTC. It encodes CSASRGRGYTF.

This rearrangement joins TRBV27 to TRBJ2-7, with 8 bases fitting TRBD2. The V gene end was trimmed by 7 bases and the J gene end by 1 base; junction bases not matched to a gene: 12. The CDR3 has 16 amino acids. The germline gives CDR1 MNHEY, CDR2 SMNVEV (reference sequence). This CDR3 reads CASNPIPAGGSYEQYF. CDR3 sequence (DNA): TGTGCCAGCAACCCCATCCCCGCGGGGGGATCCTACGAGCAGTACTTC.

The CDR3: CASSGLAGFDEQYF. In DNA form, the CDR3 reads TGTGCCAGTAGTGGACTAGCGGGTTTCGACGAGCAGTACTTC. The chain uses TRBV19 and TRBJ2-7; 11 nucleotides line up with TRBD2. With V trimmed by 5 bases and J by 5 bases, 5 bases remained unmatched. The CDR3 sequence is 14 residues long. CDR1 LNHDA and CDR2 SQIVND come from the germline V gene (reference sequence).

Remarks on this clonotype: The junction and the germline gene differ at one end; a read error may be behind it. The chain is built from TRBV7-2 and TRBJ1-4, with no clear D. CDR1 SGHTA and CDR2 FQGNSA come from the germline V gene. The CDR3 length is 15 residues. The CDR3 is CASSPQRVTSEKLFF. The CDR3 nucleotides read TGTGCCAGCAGCCCCCAACGGGTAACTAGTGAAAAACTGTTTTTT. The variable domain in full, completed from reference TRBV7-2 and TRBJ1-4, reads GAGVSQSPSNKVTEKGKDVELRCDPISGHTALYWYRQSLGQGLEFLIYFQGNSAPDKSGLPSDRFSAERTGGSVSTLTIQRTQQEDSAVYLCASSPQRVTSEKLFFGSGTQLSVL.

Only a few counts were recorded for this clonotype. The CDR3 carries no conserved terminal phenylalanine or tryptophan, so it likely arises from a read error. V gene TRBV27 combines with J gene TRBJ2-2, with TRBD2 matching over 12 bases. Losses at the gene ends were 2 bases for V and 6 bases for J; bases not matched to a gene: 19. Germline loops: CDR1 MNHEY, CDR2 SMNVEV (reference sequence). CDR3 length: 21 residues. In nucleotides, the CDR3 is TGTGCCAGCAGTTTACTGGCCAGGGTGGTGACTAGCGGGAGTCCGTCCGGGGAGCTGTTTCTT. It specifies CASSLLARVVTSGSPSGELFL.

A note on this clonotype: A much larger clone differs from this one at a single base, so this may be a read error. This chain connects TRBV29-1 to TRBJ1-4; no firm D call. The CDR3 totals 14 residues. Looked up from germline, CDR1 is SQVTM and CDR2 is ANQGSEA. The CDR3 DNA reads TGCAGCGTTGAATGGGCGGCGGAAAATGAAAGACTGTTTTTT. Protein product: CSVEWAAENERLFF.

This clonotype was counted only a few times. The chain recombines TRBV11-3 with TRBJ2-1; 7 bases are a match to TRBD2. With V trimmed by 3 bases and J by 6 bases, 2 bases remained unmatched. Germline V gives CDR1 SGHNT, CDR2 YENEEA. This CDR3 is 13 amino acids long. The CDR3 sequence is CASSFSSGNEQFF. In DNA, the CDR3 is TGTGCCAGCAGCTTCTCTAGCGGCAATGAGCAGTTCTTC.

J is TRBJ2-2 and V is TRBV5-6, with 10 bases fitting TRBD2. Germline loops: CDR1 SGHDT, CDR2 YYEEEE. The junction had 5 bases not matched to a gene; V was cut back by 6 bases and J by 3 bases. The length of the CDR3 is 15 residues. CDR3 protein: CASNRLAGDTGELFF. The CDR3 nucleotides read TGTGCCAGCAACCGACTAGCGGGTGACACCGGGGAGCTGTTTTTT.

This clonotype was observed at least ten times. The chain employs TRBV12-3 or TRBV12-4 and TRBJ2-6, with D uncertain. Trimming cost V 5 bases and J 0 bases, with 14 bases left between them. The CDR3 extends over 17 amino acids. The CDR3 loop reads CASSRGTVYSGANVLTF. For the CDR3, the DNA is TGTGCCAGCAGTCGCGGCACGGTTTACTCTGGGGCCAACGTCCTGACTTTC.